This T cell receptor beta chain was found in a study of blood T cell repertoires in COVID-19. The junction had 20 bases not matched to a gene; V was cut back by 5 bases and J by 2 bases. CDR3 length equals 20 residues. Germline V CDR1 and CDR2: LNHDA, SQIVND (reference sequence). As processed by the authors: The authors estimated nucleated cell counts from reference gene primer amplification. The repertoire was sequenced with immunoSEQ multiplex PCR; TCRdb's copy has only in-frame clones and lacks some. V, J and clone size are taken as reported in that table, and D and trimming were inferred from the DNA itself. The data contain approximately 160,000 clones, over 80% of them singletons.

The TCR sequence derives from a woman aged 45-65 years who had recovered from COVID-19. This chain links TRBV19 with TRBJ2-3; TRBD2 matches at 9 bases. Input material: PBMCs or T cells enriched from blood (not recorded which). The CDR3 DNA follows: TGTGCCAGTAGTCCCACCTCGGTAGCGGGGGCCGGGAGGGTCACAGATACGCAGTATTTT. Translating it yields CASSPTSVAGAGRVTDTQYF.